What follows are 21 T cell receptor beta chains derived from one specimen sequenced in a study of cytomegalovirus exposure and HLA in healthy donors. The method was immunoSEQ multiplex PCR; TCRdb's version includes in-frame clones alone and lacks a portion of them. Among 150,000 or so clones listed, about 91% were seen once. What was sequenced was PBMCs. The source is a woman in her late teens or twenties in good health and CMV-seropositive.

The chain joins TRBV6-5 to TRBJ2-7; D call uncertain. From germline, CDR1 is MNHEY and CDR2 SVGAGI. The V and J ends lost 2 bases and 0 bases respectively, with 14 bases between them. The CDR3 sequence is 16 residues long. As DNA, the CDR3 is TGTGCCAGCAGTTACACGCTCGGAGTTAGCTCCTACGAGCAGTACTTC. Protein sequence: CASSYTLGVSSYEQYF.

This chain uses TRBV7-9 with TRBJ1-4; weak D call: TRBD1 (5 bases). This CDR3 comprises 15 residues. Germline V gene data show CDR1 as SEHNR and CDR2 as FQNEAQ (reference sequence). V lost 2 bases and J lost 5, with 12 bases in between. The CDR3 coding sequence is TGTGCCAGCAGCTTACAATTCGGGGGGAATGAAAAACTGTTTTTT. This translates into CASSLQFGGNEKLFF.

This clone was seen once. The gene calls are TRBV27 and TRBJ2-3; 10 positions agree with TRBD2. The CDR3 has 16 residues. CDR1 and CDR2 (germline): MNHEY, SMNVEV (reference sequence). The trim removed 2 bases at V and 1 base at J, leaving 3 bases unmatched. CDR3 nucleotides: TGTGCCAGCAGTTTAGTTCTAGCGGGGGGCACAGATACGCAGTATTTT. This encodes CASSLVLAGGTDTQYF.

The chain combines TRBV30 with TRBJ2-1, with 9 bases fitting TRBD1. With V trimmed by 3 bases and J by 5 bases, 20 bases remained unmatched. This CDR3 is built from 19 residues. Per germline, CDR1 GTSNPN and CDR2 SVGIG (reference sequence). This CDR3 reads CAWRGRTGASGENHNEQFF. CDR3 nucleotides: TGTGCCTGGAGAGGGAGGACAGGGGCTAGCGGTGAGAACCACAATGAGCAGTTCTTC.

This chain connects TRBV7-3 to TRBJ1-5, with D possibly being TRBD1 (6 bases). The CDR3 consists of 17 residues. V was cut by 5 bases and J by 6 bases, with 23 bases left in between. The germline gives CDR1 SGHTA, CDR2 FQGTGA. The CDR3 sequence is CASSLGVFARGSQPQHF. CDR3 nucleotide sequence: TGTGCCAGCAGCCTCGGAGTGTTCGCCAGGGGAAGTCAGCCCCAGCATTTT.

The V and J genes are TRBV4-1 and TRBJ2-3; 8 positions agree with TRBD1. V lost 1 base to trimming and J lost 0 bases; unmatched junction nucleotides: 3. The length of the CDR3 is 16 residues. CDR1 is MGHRA, CDR2 YSYEKL, per germline. The CDR3 DNA is TGCGCCAGCAGCCAAGGCACAGGGGGTAGCACAGATACGCAGTATTTT. This encodes CASSQGTGGSTDTQYF.

V usage is TRBV28 and J usage is TRBJ1-1; 7 bases align to TRBD1. This CDR3 spans 16 amino acids. V shed 6 bases, J shed 2 bases, and the junction held 12 bases outside the gene matches. The germline CDR1 and CDR2 sequences are MDHEN and SYDVKM. The CDR3 DNA follows: TGTGCCAGCAGATCAATACCCGGGACAGCCAACACTGAAGCTTTCTTT. Protein product: CASRSIPGTANTEAFF.

V is TRBV5-1 and J is TRBJ2-3, with 7 bases that match TRBD2. Looked up from germline, CDR1 is SGHRS and CDR2 is YFSETQ. V lost 4 bases, J lost 2 bases, and 7 bases stayed unmatched. This CDR3 has 15 amino acids. CDR3 DNA sequence: TGCGCCAGCAGCCCCAGGCGGGGGATCACAGATACGCAGTATTTT. This codes for CASSPRRGITDTQYF. Drawing the rest from reference TRBV5-1 and TRBJ2-3, the complete variable domain is KAGVTQTPRYLIKTRGQQVTLSCSPISGHRSVSWYQQTPGQGLQFLFEYFSETQRNKGNFPGRFSGRQFSNSRSEMNVSTLELGDSALYLCASSPRRGITDTQYFGPGTRLTVL.

This rearrangement joins TRBV7-2 to TRBJ2-1, with D possibly TRBD2 on 6 matching bases. Deletions cut 1 base from V and 4 bases from J, with 11 bases between. CDR1 is SGHTA, CDR2 FQGNSA, per germline. CDR3 size: 15 residues. The CDR3 coding sequence is TGTGCCAGCAGCTTAGGGGCGGGGCAATACAATGAGCAGTTCTTC. It codes for CASSLGAGQYNEQFF.

The chain uses TRBV6-6 and TRBJ1-2; D is undetermined. The CDR3 spans 14 residues. The germline CDR1 and CDR2 sequences are MNHNY and SVGAGI (reference sequence). With 6 bases removed from V and 4 bases from J, the gap between germline ends came to 15 bases. This CDR3 reads CASSSREGSYGYTF. CDR3 coding DNA: TGTGCCAGCAGCTCTCGGGAGGGTTCCTATGGCTACACCTTC.

The J gene is TRBJ2-1, the V gene TRBV4-1; TRBD2 aligns across 13 bases. The J segment lost 3 bases and the V segment lost 5 bases, leaving 1 base of the junction unmatched. In germline, CDR1 is MGHRA, CDR2 YSYEKL. The CDR3 runs 15 residues. CDR3 protein: CASSRTSGGYNEQFF. Here the CDR3 DNA reads TGCGCCAGCAGCAGGACTAGCGGGGGCTACAATGAGCAGTTCTTC.

The rearrangement links TRBV7-9 to TRBJ2-4; D call uncertain. The CDR3 sequence is 13 residues long. The V gene's germline CDR1 is SEHNR and CDR2 FQNEAQ (reference sequence). Trimming cost V 2 bases and J 5 bases, with 7 bases left between them. The CDR3 here is CASSLSFQNIQYF. CDR3 DNA sequence: TGTGCCAGCAGCTTATCTTTTCAAAACATTCAGTACTTC.

V gene TRBV5-8 combines with J gene TRBJ2-6; D perhaps matches TRBD2 (6 bases). Between the trimmed V and J ends, which lost 4 bases and 0 bases, there was a span of 11 bases. Germline CDR1 SGHTS, CDR2 YDEGEE. The CDR3 loop spans 16 amino acids. The CDR3 sequence is CASSRRGTSGANVLTF. The CDR3 DNA follows: TGTGCCAGCAGCAGGAGGGGAACCTCTGGGGCCAACGTCCTGACTTTC.

In its sample, this clone was seen once. This chain uses TRBV30 with TRBJ2-3; D may be TRBD2 (6 bases). Trimming shortened V by 1 base and J by 2 bases, and 10 bases separated the two germline ends. In germline, CDR1 is GTSNPN, CDR2 SVGIG (reference sequence). The CDR3 extends over 14 amino acids. DNA for the CDR3: TGTGCCTGGAGTGGGGACTCCCACACAGATACGCAGTATTTT. Protein: CAWSGDSHTDTQYF.

The chain recombines TRBV4-2 with TRBJ2-2; 8 bases fit TRBD2. V gave up 1 base and J gave up 6 bases; unmatched junction bases: 7. The CDR3 is 16 amino acids. Per the germline V gene, CDR1 is LGHNA and CDR2 is YNFKEQ. The CDR3 spells CASSQGTGGPAGELFF. The CDR3 nucleotides are TGTGCCAGCAGCCAAGGGACGGGGGGGCCGGCCGGGGAGCTGTTTTTT.

The V and J genes are TRBV28 and TRBJ1-1; 12 positions agree with TRBD1. Losses at the gene ends were 2 bases for V and 4 bases for J; bases not matched to a gene: 14. Germline CDR1 is MDHEN and CDR2 is SYDVKM. The CDR3 contains 19 residues. The CDR3 is CASSLEGRDRGPRTTEAFF. The DNA for the CDR3 is TGTGCCAGCAGTTTAGAAGGACGGGACAGGGGGCCCCGGACCACTGAAGCTTTCTTT. The full variable domain, rest sourced from reference TRBV28 and TRBJ1-1, is DVKVTQSSRYLVKRTGEKVFLECVQDMDHENMFWYRQDPGLGLRLIYFSYDVKMKEKGDIPEGYSVSREKKERFSLILESASTNQTSMYLCASSLEGRDRGPRTTEAFFGQGTRLTVV.

The chain couples TRBV19 to TRBJ1-2, with 7 bases fitting TRBD1. The CDR3 is made up of 13 amino acids. Trimming took 7 bases from V and 4 from J; bases not matched to a gene: 6. Germline CDR1 reads LNHDA; CDR2 reads SQIVND (reference sequence). The CDR3 nucleotides are TGTGCCAGTACACAGGGGTGGAGCTATGGCTACACCTTC. This translates into CASTQGWSYGYTF. The full variable domain, its missing parts supplied by reference TRBV19 and TRBJ1-2, is DGGITQSPKYLFRKEGQNVTLSCEQNLNHDAMYWYRQDPGQGLRLIYYSQIVNDFQKGDIAEGYSVSREKKESFPLTVTSAQKNPTAFYLCASTQGWSYGYTFGSGTRLTVV.

The CDR3 spells CASSGMTGTIYNSPLHF. CDR3 bases: TGTGCCAGCAGTGGGATGACAGGGACGATCTATAATTCACCCCTCCACTTT. The chain has TRBV25-1 and TRBJ1-6, with 7 bases matching TRBD1. The germline V gene encodes CDR1 MGHDK and CDR2 SYGVNS. J lost 3 bases, V lost 4 bases, and 9 bases had no gene match. CDR3 length equals 17 residues.

V gene TRBV2 combines with J gene TRBJ1-1; D is uncertain. V lost 7 bases, J lost 1 base, and 10 bases lay in between. Germline V gene sequence: CDR1 SNHLY, CDR2 FYNNEI. The CDR3 totals 13 residues. The CDR3 region has the DNA TGTGCCAGCACCGACCGGGGGAACACTGAAGCTTTCTTT. As protein: CASTDRGNTEAFF.

This chain joins TRBV7-9 and TRBJ2-3; 8 nucleotides line up with TRBD2. There are 15 residues in the CDR3. The V segment lost 3 bases and the J segment 1 base; nucleotides outside the gene matches: 3. Germline V gives CDR1 SEHNR, CDR2 FQNEAQ (reference sequence). The CDR3 nucleotides are TGTGCCAGCAGCTTCCTAGCGGGTGGCACAGATACGCAGTATTTT. It is translated as CASSFLAGGTDTQYF.

The J gene is TRBJ1-5, the V gene TRBV7-8, with TRBD1 identical over 7 bases. J gave up 6 bases and V 0 bases, and 8 bases lay outside the gene matches. The CDR3 runs 16 residues. From germline, CDR1 is SGHVS and CDR2 FQNEAQ. CDR3 bases: TGTGCCAGCAGCTTAGCGTCGGCAGGGGGAACTCAGCCCCAGCATTTT. Its translation is CASSLASAGGTQPQHF.